The clone carrying this T cell receptor (beta chain) was observed many times. Its antigen remains unidentified. These data belong to a study of neurological immune-mediated disorders. At the level of the study: Multiple sclerosis patients numbered about 35, of whom about 31 were relapsing-remitting and 3 secondary progressive. General study findings and limits: The repertoires of 18 of 34 multiple sclerosis patients fell into one related-CDR3 cluster (a possible signature) under phylogenetic grouping.

The CDR3 consists of 14 residues. The V end lost 3 bases, the J end lost 2 bases, and 8 bases lay between the germline ends. Germline CDR1 and CDR2: DFQATT and SNEGSKA (reference sequence). With 10-nucleotide random UMIs, 5'RACE was used to make the cDNA. TCRdb itself ran the 5' RACE reads through MiXCR, one entry per CDR3 protein. The table includes 54,000 or so distinct CDR3 sequences, roughly 3.8% detected once. 2 million PBMCs stored at -80 C were the source of the unsorted libraries. Sequencing used PBMCs. The receptor was derived from a man aged 60-69 years with multiple sclerosis. V gene TRBV20-1 combines with J gene TRBJ2-6; D not certain. CDR3 in amino acids: CSARVWAGANVLTF. The CDR3 DNA reads TGCAGTGCTAGGGTCTGGGCTGGGGCCAACGTCCTGACTTTC.